The T cell receptor beta chain under discussion was sequenced for a study of cytomegalovirus exposure and HLA in healthy donors. Study-wide findings and caveats: Reported results showed that the classifier diagnosed cytomegalovirus status with high specificity and sensitivity. Likely technical artifact: a cluster of highly shared sequence variants. Through in vitro validation, three CMV-associated chains were shown to be specific for CMV antigens.

This clone was seen a handful of times. Antigen unknown. From germline, CDR1 is SGHVS and CDR2 FNYEAQ. This CDR3 has 15 residues. V lost 2 bases and J lost 3; bases outside the gene matches: 7. It was with 60 Vbeta and 13 Jbeta primers that the PCR ran. Per the original methods: An analysis that came later counted tens of millions of unique TCR beta chains, roughly 11 million shared. Data came from immunoSEQ multiplex PCR; TCRdb stores just in-frame clones and leaves some out. V, J and clone size reflect that table, while D and trimming were determined from the DNA. The data contain around 70,000 clones, 62% of them singletons.

V gene TRBV7-6 combines with J gene TRBJ2-7, with 7 nucleotides matching TRBD2. The sample comprised PBMCs. The clonotype comes from a man under 40 in good health and CMV-seronegative. The DNA of the CDR3 is TGTGCCAGCAGCTTAAGTCCTAGCGGTGTCTACGAGCAGTACTTC. It yields the protein CASSLSPSGVYEQYF.